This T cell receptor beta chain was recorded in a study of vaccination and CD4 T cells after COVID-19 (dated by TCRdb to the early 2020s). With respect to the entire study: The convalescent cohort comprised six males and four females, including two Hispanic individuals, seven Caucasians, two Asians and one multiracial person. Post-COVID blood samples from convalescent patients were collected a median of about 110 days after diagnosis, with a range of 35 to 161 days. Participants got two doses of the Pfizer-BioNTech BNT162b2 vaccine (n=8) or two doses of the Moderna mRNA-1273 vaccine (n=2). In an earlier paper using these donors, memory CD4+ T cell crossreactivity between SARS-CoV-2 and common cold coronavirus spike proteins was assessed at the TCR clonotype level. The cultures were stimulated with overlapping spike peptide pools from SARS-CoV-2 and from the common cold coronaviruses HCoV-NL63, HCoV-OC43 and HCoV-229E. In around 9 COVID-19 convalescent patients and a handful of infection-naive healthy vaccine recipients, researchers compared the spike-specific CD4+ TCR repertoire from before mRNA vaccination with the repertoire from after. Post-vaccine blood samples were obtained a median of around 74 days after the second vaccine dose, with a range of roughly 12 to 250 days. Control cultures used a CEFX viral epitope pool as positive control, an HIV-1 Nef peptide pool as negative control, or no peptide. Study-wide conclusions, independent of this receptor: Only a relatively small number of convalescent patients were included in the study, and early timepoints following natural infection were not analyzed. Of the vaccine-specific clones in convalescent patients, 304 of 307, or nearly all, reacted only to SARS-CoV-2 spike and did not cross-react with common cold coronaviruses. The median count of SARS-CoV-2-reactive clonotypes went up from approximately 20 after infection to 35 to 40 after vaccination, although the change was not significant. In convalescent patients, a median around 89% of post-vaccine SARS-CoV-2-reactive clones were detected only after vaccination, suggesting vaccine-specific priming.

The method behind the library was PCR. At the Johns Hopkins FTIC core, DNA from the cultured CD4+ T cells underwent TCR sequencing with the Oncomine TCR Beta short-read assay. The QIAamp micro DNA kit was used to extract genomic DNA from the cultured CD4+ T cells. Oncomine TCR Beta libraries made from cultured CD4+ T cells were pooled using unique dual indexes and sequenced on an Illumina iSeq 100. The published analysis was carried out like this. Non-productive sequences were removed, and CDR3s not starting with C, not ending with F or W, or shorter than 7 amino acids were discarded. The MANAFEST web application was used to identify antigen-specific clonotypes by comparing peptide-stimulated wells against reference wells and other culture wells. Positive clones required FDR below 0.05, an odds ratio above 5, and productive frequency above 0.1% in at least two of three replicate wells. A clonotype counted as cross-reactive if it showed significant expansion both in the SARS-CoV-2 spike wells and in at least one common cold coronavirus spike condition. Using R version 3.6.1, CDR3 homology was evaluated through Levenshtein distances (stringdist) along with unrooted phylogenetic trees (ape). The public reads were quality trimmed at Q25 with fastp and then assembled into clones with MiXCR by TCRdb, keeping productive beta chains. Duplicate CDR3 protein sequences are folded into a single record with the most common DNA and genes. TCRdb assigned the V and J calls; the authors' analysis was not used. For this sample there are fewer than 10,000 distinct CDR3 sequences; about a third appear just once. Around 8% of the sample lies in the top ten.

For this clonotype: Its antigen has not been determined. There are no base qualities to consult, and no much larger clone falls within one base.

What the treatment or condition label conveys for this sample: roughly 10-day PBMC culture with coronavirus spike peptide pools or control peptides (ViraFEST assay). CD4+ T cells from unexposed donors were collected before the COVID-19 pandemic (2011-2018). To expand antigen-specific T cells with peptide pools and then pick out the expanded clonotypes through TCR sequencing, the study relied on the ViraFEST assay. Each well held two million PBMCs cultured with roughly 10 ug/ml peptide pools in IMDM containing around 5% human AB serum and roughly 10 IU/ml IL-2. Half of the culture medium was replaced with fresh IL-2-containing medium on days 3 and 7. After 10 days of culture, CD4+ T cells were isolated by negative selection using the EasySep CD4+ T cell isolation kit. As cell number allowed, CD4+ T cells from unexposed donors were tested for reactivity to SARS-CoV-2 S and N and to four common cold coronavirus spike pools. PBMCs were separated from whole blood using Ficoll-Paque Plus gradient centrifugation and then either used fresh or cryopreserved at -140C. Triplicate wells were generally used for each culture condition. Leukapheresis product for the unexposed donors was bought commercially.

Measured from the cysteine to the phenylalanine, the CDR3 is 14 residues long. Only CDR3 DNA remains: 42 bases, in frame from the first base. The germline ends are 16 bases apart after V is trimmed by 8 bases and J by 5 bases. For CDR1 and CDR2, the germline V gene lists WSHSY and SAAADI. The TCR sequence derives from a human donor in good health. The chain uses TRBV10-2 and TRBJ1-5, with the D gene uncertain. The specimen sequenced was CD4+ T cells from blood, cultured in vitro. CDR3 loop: CASRRTDGDQPQHF. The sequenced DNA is TGCGCCAGCCGCAGAACCGACGGCGATCAGCCCCAGCATTTT.